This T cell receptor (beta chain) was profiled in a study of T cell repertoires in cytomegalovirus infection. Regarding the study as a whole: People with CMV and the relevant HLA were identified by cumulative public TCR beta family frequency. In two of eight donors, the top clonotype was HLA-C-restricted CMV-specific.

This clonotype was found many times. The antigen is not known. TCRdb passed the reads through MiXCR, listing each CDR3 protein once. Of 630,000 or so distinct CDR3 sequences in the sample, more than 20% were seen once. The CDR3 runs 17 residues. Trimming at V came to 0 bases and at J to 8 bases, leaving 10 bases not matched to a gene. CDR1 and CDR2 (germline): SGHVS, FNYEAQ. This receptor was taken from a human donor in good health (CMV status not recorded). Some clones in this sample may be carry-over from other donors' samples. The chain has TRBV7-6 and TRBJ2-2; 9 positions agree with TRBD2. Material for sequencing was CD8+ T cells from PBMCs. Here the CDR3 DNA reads TGTGCCAGCAGCTTAGCGAACAGCGGGGGGCCGAAGGGGGAGCTGTTTTTT. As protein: CASSLANSGGPKGELFF. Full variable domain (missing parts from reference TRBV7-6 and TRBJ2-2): GAGVSQSPRYKVTKRGQDVALRCDPISGHVSLYWYRQALGQGPEFLTYFNYEAQQDKSGLPNDRFSAERPEGSISTLTIQRTEQRDSAMYRCASSLANSGGPKGELFFGEGSRLTVL.